This TCR beta chain is drawn from a study of blood T cell repertoires in COVID-19. Original data processing: Amplified reference gene primers provided the basis for estimating nucleated cell counts. Profiled with immunoSEQ multiplex PCR; TCRdb holds only in-frame clones, not every one. Clone size and V and J calls were adopted from that table, with D and trimming inferred from the DNA. The sample yields around 100,000 clones, about 89% seen once. In germline, CDR1 is MDHEN, CDR2 SYDVKM. V was cut by 1 base and J by 1 base, with 11 bases left in between. CDR3 length: 16 residues. The source is a woman aged 60-70 years with acute or convalescent COVID-19. The specimen sequenced was peripheral blood. The chain links TRBV28 to TRBJ1-3; TRBD1 is a possible D gene (6 bases). CDR3 sequence: CASSLSTGISGNTIYF. DNA of the CDR3: TGTGCCAGCAGTTTATCGACAGGTATATCTGGAAACACCATATATTTT.